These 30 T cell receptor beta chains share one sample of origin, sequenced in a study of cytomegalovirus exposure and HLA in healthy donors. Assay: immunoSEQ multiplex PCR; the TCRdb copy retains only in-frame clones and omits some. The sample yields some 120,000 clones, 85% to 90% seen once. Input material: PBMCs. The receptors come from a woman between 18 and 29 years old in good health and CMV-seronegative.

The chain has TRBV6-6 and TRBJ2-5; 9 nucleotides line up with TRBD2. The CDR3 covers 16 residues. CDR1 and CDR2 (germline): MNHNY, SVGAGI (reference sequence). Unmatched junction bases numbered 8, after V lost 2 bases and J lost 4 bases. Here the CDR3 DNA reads TGTGCCAGCAGTTACGGTATAGCGGGAGAGAGAGAGACCCAGTACTTC. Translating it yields CASSYGIAGERETQYF.

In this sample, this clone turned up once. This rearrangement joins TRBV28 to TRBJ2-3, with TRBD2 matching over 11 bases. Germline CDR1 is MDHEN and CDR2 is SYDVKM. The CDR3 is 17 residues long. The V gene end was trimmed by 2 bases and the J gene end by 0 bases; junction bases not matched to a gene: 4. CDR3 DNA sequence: TGTGCCAGCAGTTTAGGCGCTAGCGGGAGGAGCACAGATACGCAGTATTTT. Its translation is CASSLGASGRSTDTQYF.

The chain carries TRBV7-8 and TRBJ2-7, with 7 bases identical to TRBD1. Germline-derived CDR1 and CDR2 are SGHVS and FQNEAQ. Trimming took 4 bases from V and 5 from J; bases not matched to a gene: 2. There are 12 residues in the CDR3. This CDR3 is CASSYGQDEQYV. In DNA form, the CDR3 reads TGTGCCAGCAGCTACGGACAGGACGAGCAGTACGTC.

CDR3 nucleotides: TGTGCCAGCAGTTCTAACCTGGACGGGGGATTTAACTGGTACTTC. Amino acids: CASSSNLDGGFNWYF. This chain links TRBV6-5 with TRBJ2-4; maybe TRBD2 (6 bases). This CDR3 region has 15 residues. CDR1 MNHEY and CDR2 SVGAGI come from the germline V gene. V was cut by 4 bases and J by 15 bases, with 25 bases left in between.

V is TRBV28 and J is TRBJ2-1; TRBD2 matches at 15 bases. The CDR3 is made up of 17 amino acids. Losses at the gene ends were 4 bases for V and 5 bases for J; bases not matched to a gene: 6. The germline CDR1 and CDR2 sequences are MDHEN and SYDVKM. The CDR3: CASSSPGLAGGHNEQFF. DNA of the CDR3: TGTGCCAGCAGTTCGCCGGGACTAGCGGGGGGACACAATGAGCAGTTCTTC.

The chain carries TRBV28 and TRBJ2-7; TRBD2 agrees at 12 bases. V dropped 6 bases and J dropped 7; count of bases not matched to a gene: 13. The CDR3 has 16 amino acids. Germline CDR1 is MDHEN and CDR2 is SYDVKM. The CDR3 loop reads CASSPYTSGRRGEQYF. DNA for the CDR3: TGTGCCAGCAGCCCTTATACTAGCGGGAGGAGGGGGGAGCAGTACTTC.

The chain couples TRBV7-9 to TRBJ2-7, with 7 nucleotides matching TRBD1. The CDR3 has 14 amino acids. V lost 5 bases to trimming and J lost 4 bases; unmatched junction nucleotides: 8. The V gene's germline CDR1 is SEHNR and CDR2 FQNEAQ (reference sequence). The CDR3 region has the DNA TGTGCCAGCAGCCGTGCTGACAGGGCGTACGAGCAGTACTTC. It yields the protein CASSRADRAYEQYF.

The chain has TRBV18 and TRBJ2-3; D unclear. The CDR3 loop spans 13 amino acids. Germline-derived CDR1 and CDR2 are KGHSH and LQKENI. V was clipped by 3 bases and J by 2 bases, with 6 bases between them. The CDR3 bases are TGTGCCAGCTCACCTGCTAACACAGATACGCAGTATTTT. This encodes CASSPANTDTQYF.

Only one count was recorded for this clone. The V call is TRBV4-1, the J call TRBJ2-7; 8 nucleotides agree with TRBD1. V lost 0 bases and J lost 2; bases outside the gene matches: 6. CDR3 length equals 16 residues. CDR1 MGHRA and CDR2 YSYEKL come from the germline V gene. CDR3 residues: CASSQEFWTGTYEQYF. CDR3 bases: TGCGCCAGCAGCCAAGAATTTTGGACAGGGACCTACGAGCAGTACTTC.

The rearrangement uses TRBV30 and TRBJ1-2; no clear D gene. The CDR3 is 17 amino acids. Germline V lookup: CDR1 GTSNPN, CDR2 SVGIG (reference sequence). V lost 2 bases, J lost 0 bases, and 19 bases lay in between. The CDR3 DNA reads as TGTGCCTGGAGTTTGGGCAGGCCTAAACCCCCTAACTATGGCTACACCTTC. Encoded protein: CAWSLGRPKPPNYGYTF.

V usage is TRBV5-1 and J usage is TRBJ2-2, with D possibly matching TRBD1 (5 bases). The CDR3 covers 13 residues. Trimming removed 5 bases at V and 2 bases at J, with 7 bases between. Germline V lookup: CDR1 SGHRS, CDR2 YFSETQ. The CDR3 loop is CASRQGNTGELFF. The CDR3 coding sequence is TGCGCCAGCAGGCAGGGTAACACCGGGGAGCTGTTTTTT.

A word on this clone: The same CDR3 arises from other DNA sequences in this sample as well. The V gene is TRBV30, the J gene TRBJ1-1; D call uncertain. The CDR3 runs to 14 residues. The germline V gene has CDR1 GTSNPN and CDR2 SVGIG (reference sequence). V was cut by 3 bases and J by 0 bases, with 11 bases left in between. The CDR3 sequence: CAWSFSSLNTEAFF. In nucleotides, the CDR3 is TGTGCCTGGAGCTTTAGCAGTTTGAACACTGAAGCTTTCTTT.

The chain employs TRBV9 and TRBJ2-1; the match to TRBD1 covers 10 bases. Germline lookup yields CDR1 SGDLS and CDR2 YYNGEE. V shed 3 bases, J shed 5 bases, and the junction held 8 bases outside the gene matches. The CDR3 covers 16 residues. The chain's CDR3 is CASSGDPGTGDNEQFF. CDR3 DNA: TGTGCCAGCAGCGGCGACCCCGGGACAGGGGACAATGAGCAGTTCTTC.

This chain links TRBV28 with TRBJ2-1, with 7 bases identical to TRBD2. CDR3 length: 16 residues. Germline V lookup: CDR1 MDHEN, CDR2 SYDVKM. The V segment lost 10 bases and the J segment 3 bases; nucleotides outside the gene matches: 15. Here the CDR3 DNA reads TGTGCCACCGGGGAAAGAGCGGGACCGCTCTACAATGAGCAGTTCTTC. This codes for CATGERAGPLYNEQFF. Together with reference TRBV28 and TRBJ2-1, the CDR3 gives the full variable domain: DVKVTQSSRYLVKRTGEKVFLECVQDMDHENMFWYRQDPGLGLRLIYFSYDVKMKEKGDIPEGYSVSREKKERFSLILESASTNQTSMYLCATGERAGPLYNEQFFGPGTRLTVL.

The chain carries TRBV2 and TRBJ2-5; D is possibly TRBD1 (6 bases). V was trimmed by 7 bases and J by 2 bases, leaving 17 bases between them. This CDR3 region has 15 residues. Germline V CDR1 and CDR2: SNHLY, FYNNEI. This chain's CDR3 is CASNRVPGQQETQYF. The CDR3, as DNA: TGTGCCAGCAATCGAGTACCGGGACAACAAGAGACCCAGTACTTC.

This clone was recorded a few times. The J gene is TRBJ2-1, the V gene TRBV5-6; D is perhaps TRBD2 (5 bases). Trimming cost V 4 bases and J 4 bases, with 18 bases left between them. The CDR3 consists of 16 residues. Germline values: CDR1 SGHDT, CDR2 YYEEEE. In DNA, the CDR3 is TGTGCCAGCAGCCCGTCGGGGAGTTGGGGTTACAATGAGCAGTTCTTC. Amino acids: CASSPSGSWGYNEQFF.

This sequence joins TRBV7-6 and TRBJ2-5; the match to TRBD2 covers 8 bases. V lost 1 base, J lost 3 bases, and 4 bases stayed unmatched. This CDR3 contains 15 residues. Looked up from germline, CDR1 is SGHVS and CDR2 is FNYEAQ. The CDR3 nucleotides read TGTGCCAGCAGCTTAGGAGCGGGAGTGGAAGAGACCCAGTACTTC. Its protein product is CASSLGAGVEETQYF.

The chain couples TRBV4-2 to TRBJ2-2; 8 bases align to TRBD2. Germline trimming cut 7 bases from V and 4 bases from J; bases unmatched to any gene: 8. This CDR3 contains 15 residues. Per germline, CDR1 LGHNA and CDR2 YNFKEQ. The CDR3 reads CASTPPGGGTGELFF. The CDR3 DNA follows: TGTGCCAGCACCCCTCCGGGAGGGGGCACCGGGGAGCTGTTTTTT.

In DNA form, the CDR3 reads TGTGCCACCAGCCAAACAGGGGGCCAGCCCCAGCATTTT. This encodes CATSQTGGQPQHF. The chain combines TRBV15 with TRBJ1-5, with 9 nucleotides matching TRBD1. The CDR3 contains 13 residues. Germline V lookup: CDR1 LNHNV, CDR2 YYDKDF (reference sequence). V was pared by 5 bases and J by 7 bases, with 3 bases of the junction left unmatched.

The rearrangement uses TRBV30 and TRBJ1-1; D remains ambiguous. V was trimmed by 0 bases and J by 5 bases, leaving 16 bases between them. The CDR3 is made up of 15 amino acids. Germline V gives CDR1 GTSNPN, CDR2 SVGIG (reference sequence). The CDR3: CAWSVPRGSGTEAFF. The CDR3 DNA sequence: TGTGCCTGGAGTGTACCGAGAGGGAGCGGAACTGAAGCTTTCTTT.

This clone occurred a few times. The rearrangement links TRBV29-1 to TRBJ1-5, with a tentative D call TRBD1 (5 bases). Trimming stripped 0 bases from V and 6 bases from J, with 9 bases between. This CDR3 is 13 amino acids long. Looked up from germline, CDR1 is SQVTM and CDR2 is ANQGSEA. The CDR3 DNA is TGCAGCGTTGAAGAGGGGCAGGGTCAGCCCCAGCATTTT. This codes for CSVEEGQGQPQHF.

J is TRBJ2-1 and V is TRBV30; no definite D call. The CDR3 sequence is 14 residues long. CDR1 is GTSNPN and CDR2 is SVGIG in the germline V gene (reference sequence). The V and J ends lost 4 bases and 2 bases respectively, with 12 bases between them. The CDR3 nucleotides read TGTGCCTGGATGGGCCAAAGTCCCTACAATGAGCAGTTCTTC. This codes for CAWMGQSPYNEQFF.

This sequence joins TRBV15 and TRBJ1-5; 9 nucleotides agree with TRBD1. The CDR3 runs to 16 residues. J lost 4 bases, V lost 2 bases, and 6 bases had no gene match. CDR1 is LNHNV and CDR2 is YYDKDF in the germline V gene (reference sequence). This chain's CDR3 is CATSRPAGTGNQPQHF. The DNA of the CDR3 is TGTGCCACCAGCAGACCGGCCGGGACAGGGAATCAGCCCCAGCATTTT.

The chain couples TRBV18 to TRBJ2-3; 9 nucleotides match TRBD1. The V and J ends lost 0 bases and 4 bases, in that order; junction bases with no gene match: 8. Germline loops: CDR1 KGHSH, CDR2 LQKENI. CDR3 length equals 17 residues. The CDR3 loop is CASSPPRTGVLADTQYF. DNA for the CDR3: TGTGCCAGCTCACCACCCCGGACAGGGGTATTGGCAGATACGCAGTATTTT.

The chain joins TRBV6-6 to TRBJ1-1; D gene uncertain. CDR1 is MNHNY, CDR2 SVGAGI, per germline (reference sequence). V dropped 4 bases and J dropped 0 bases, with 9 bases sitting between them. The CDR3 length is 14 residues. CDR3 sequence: CASSLQTMNTEAFF. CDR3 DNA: TGTGCCAGCAGTTTACAGACTATGAACACTGAAGCTTTCTTT.

The CDR3 DNA sequence: TGTGCCAGCAGTTCCCGGGACAGCCACATGAACACTGAAGCTTTCTTT. Its protein is CASSSRDSHMNTEAFF. This rearrangement joins TRBV6-5 to TRBJ1-1; 7 bases fit TRBD1. Germline trimming cut 4 bases from V and 0 bases from J; bases unmatched to any gene: 8. CDR3 length: 16 amino acids. CDR1 is MNHEY, CDR2 SVGAGI, per germline.

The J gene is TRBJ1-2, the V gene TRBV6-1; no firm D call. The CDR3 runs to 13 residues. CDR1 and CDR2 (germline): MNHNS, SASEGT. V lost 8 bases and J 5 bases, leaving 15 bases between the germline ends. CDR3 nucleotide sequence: TGTGCCAGCCAGAGGGAGGGAACTTATGGCTACACCTTC. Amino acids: CASQREGTYGYTF.

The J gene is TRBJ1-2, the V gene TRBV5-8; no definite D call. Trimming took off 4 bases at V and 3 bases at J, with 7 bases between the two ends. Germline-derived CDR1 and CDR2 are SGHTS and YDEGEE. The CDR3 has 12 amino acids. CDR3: CASSPPDYGYTF. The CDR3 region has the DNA TGTGCCAGCAGCCCCCCGGACTATGGCTACACCTTC.

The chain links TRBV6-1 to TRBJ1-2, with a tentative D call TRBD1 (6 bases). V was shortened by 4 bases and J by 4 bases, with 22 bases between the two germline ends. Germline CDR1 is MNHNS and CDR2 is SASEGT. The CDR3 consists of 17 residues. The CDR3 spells CASSGKTGGRLIYGYTF. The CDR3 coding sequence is TGTGCCAGCAGTGGAAAGACAGGCGGACGACTAATCTATGGCTACACCTTC.

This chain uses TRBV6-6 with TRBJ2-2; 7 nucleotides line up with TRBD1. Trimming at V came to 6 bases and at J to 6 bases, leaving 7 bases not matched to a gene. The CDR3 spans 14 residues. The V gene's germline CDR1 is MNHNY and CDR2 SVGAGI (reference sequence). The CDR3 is CASRRDSPAGELFF. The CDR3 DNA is TGTGCCAGCAGACGGGACAGTCCAGCCGGGGAGCTGTTTTTT.